This T cell receptor beta chain was identified in a study of blood T cell repertoires in COVID-19. This CDR3 spans 15 amino acids. The junction had 3 bases not matched to a gene; V was cut back by 0 bases and J by 5 bases. Germline V gene sequence: CDR1 SGHNT, CDR2 YENEEA. Libraries were prepared by immunoSEQ multiplex PCR; TCRdb keeps only in-frame clonotypes and omits some of them. The sample shows roughly 60,000 clones, 65% to 90% of them seen only once. The chain recombines TRBV11-3 with TRBJ2-5, with 10 bases lining up with TRBD2. The receptor was derived from a man aged 35 to 55 with acute or convalescent COVID-19. Sequencing was carried out using peripheral blood. The CDR3 nucleotides read TGTGCCAGCAGCTTAGATGGGACTAGCGAGGAGACCCAGTACTTC. It yields the protein CASSLDGTSEETQYF.